Included here is one T cell receptor (beta chain) sequence, with context. The record originates from a study of CD8 T cells in Susac syndrome. RNA in amounts of about 0.5 to 1 ug was reverse transcribed with random hexamers. TCRdb passed the immunoSEQ multiplex PCR reads through MiXCR, listing each CDR3 protein once. In the table there are nearly 110,000 distinct CDR3 sequences, approximately 93% of which are singletons. Germline CDR1 SGHTA, CDR2 FQGNSA. Deletions cut 3 bases from V and 1 base from J, with 11 bases between. The CDR3 length is 15 residues. The TCR sequence derives from a human donor with Susac syndrome. The sample comprised CD8+ T cells from PBMCs. V is TRBV7-2 and J is TRBJ2-3, with D maybe TRBD1 (7 bases). DNA of the CDR3: TGTGCCAGCAGCTTGGAGGGGGCTGGCACAGATACGCAGTATTTT. This sequence encodes CASSLEGAGTDTQYF.